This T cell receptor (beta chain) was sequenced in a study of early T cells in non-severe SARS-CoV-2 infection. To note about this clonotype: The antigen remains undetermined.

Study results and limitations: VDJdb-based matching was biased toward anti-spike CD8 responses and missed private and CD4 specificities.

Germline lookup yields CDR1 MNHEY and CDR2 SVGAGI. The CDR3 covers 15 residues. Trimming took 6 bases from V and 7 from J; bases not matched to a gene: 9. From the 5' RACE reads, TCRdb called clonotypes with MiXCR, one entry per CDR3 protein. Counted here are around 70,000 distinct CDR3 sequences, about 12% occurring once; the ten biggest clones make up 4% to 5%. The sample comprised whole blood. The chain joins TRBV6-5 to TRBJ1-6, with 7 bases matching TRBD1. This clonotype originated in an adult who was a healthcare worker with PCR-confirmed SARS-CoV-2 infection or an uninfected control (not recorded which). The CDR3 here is CASSPGQARNSPLHF. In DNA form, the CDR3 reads TGTGCCAGCAGCCCCGGACAGGCCAGAAATTCACCCCTCCACTTT.